This TCR beta chain was captured by sequencing in a study of early T cells in non-severe SARS-CoV-2 infection. Unique molecular identifiers (one per individual cDNA molecule) were attached. MiXCR, run by TCRdb on the 5' RACE reads, gives a single entry per CDR3 protein. Of tens of thousands of distinct CDR3 sequences in the sample, 3% to 4% were seen once. This clonotype showed up many times. This CDR3 region has 16 residues. After removal of 6 bases from V and 1 base from J, the junction contained 9 bases not matched to a gene. Germline CDR1 MNHEY, CDR2 SVGEGT. The receptor was isolated from an adult who was a healthcare worker with PCR-confirmed SARS-CoV-2 infection or an uninfected control (not recorded which). The chain recombines TRBV6-2 or TRBV6-3 with TRBJ2-5, with 9 nucleotides matching TRBD1. Material: whole blood. The CDR3, as DNA: TGTGCCAGCAGATCCGCGGGACAGGGCTTCCAAGAGACCCAGTACTTC. This gives the protein CASRSAGQGFQETQYF.